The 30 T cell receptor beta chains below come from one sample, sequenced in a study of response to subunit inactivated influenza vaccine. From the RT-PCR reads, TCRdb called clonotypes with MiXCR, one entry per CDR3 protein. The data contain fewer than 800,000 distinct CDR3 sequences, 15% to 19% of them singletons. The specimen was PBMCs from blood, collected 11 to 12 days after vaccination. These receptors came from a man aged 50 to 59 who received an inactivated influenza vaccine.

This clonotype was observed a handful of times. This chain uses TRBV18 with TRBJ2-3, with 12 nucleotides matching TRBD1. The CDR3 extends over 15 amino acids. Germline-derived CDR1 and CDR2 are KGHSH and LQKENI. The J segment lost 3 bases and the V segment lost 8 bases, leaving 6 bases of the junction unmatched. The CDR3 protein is CASTRDRGRTDTQYF. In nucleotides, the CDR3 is TGTGCCAGCACTCGGGACAGGGGGCGAACAGATACGCAGTATTTT. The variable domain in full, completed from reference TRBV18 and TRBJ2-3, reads NAGVMQNPRHLVRRRGQEARLRCSPMKGHSHVYWYRQLPEEGLKFMVYLQKENIIDESGMPKERFSAEFPKEGPSILRIQQVVRGDSAAYFCASTRDRGRTDTQYFGPGTRLTVL.

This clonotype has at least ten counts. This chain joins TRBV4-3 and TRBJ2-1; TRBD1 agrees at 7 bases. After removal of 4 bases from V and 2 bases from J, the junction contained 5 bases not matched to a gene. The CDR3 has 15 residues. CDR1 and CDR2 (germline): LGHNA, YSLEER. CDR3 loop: CASSRGRGTYNEQFF. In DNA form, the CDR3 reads TGCGCCAGCAGCCGCGGCAGGGGGACCTACAATGAGCAGTTCTTC.

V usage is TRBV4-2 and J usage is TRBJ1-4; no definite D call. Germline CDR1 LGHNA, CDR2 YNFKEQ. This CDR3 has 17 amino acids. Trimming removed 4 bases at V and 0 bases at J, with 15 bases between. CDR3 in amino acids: CASSLAFRTATNEKLFF. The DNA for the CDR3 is TGTGCCAGCAGCCTAGCTTTCCGAACCGCAACTAATGAAAAACTGTTTTTT.

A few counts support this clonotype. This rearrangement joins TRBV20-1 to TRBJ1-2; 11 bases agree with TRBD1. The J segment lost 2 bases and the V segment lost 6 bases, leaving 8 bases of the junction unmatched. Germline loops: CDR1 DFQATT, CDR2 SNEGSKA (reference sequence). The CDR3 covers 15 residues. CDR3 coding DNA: TGCAGTGCCTCCCCCCGGGACAGGGGGAACTATGGCTACACCTTC. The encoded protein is CSASPRDRGNYGYTF.

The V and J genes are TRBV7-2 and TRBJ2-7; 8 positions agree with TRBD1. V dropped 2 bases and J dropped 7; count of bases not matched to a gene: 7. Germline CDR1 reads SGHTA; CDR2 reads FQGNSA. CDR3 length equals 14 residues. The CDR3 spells CASSLSRGLGEQYF. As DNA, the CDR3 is TGTGCCAGCAGCTTATCCAGGGGGCTTGGGGAGCAGTACTTC.

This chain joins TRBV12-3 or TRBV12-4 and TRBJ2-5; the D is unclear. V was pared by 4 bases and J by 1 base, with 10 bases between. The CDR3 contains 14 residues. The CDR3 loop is CASSWGSLQETQYF. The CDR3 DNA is TGTGCCAGCAGTTGGGGTAGCCTCCAAGAGACCCAGTACTTC.

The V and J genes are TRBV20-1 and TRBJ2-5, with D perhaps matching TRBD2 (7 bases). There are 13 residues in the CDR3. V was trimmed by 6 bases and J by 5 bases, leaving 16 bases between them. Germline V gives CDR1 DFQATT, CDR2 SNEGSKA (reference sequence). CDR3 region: CSAQQKGGETQYF. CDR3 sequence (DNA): TGCAGTGCACAACAAAAGGGGGGGGAGACCCAGTACTTC.

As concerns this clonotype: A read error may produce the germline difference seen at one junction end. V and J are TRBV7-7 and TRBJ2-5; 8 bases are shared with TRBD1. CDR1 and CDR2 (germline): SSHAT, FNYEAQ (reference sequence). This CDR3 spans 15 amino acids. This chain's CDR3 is CASSFSRGQQETQYF. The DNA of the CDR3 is TGTGCTAGCAGCTTCTCCAGGGGGCAGCAAGAGACCCAGTACTTC.

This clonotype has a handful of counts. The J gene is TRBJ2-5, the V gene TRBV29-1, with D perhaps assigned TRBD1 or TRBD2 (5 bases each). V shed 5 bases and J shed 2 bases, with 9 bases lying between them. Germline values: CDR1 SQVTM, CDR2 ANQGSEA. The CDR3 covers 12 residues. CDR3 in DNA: TGCAGCGTTCGGGGCGTACAAGAGACCCAGTACTTC. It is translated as CSVRGVQETQYF.

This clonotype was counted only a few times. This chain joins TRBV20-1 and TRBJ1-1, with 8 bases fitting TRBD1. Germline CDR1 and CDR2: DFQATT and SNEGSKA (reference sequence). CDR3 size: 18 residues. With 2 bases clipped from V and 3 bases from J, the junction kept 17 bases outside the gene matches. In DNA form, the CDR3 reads TGCAGTGCTAGACCACCCAGGGGGCTCGGGGTGTATCACACTGAAGCTTTCTTT. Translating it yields CSARPPRGLGVYHTEAFF.

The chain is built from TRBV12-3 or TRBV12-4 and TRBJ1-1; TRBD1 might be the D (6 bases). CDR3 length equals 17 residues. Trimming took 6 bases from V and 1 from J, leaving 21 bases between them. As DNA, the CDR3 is TGTGCCAGCAGCCCCCTGATTGGGCAGGGGAAGAACACTGAAGCTTTCTTT. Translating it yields CASSPLIGQGKNTEAFF.

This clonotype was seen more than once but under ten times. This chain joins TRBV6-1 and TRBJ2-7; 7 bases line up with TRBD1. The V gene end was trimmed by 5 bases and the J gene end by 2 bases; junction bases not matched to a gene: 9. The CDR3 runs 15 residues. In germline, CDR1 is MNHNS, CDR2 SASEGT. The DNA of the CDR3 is TGTGCCAGCAGTAGTCCCGGGACAGCCACCTACGAGCAGTACTTC. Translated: CASSSPGTATYEQYF.

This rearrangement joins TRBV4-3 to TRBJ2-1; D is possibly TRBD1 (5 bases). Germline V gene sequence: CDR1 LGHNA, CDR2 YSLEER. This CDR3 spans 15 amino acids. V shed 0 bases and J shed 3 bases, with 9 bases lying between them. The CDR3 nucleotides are TGCGCCAGCAGCCAAGACAGGGTTTACTACAATGAGCAGTTCTTC. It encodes CASSQDRVYYNEQFF.

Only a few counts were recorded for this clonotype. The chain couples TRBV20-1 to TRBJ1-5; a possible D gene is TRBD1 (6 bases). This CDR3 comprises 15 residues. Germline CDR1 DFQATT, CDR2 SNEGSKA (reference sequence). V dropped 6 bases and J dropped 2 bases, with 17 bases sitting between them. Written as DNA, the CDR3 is TGCAGTGCCCTGCAAACAGGGCAGGGCAATCAGCCCCAGCATTTT. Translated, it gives CSALQTGQGNQPQHF.

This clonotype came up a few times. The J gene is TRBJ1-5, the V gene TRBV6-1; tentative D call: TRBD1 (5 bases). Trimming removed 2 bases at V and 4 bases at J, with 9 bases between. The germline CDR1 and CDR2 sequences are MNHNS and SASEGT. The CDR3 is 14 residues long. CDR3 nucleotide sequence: TGTGCCAGCAGTGAAAATGGGGCTAATCAGCCCCAGCATTTT. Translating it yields CASSENGANQPQHF.

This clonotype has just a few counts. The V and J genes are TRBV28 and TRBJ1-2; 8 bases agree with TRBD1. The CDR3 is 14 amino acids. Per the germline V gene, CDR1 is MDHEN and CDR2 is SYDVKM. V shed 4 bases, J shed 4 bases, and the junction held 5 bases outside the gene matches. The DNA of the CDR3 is TGTGCCAGCAGTTCCCCGGACAGGGTCTATGGCTACACCTTC. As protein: CASSSPDRVYGYTF.

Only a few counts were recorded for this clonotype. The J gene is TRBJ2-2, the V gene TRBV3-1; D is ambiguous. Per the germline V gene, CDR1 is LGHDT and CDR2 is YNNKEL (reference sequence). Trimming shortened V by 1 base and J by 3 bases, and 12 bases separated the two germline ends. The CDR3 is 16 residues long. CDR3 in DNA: TGTGCCAGCAGCCAAGTCCGTTGGTATGACACCGGGGAGCTGTTTTTT. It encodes CASSQVRWYDTGELFF.

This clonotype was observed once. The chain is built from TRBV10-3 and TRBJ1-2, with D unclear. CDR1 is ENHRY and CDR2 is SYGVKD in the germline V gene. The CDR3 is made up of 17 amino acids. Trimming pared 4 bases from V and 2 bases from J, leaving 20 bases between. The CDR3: CAISVRWQRKRNYGYTF. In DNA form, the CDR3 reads TGTGCCATCAGTGTTAGGTGGCAACGAAAACGGAACTATGGCTACACCTTC.

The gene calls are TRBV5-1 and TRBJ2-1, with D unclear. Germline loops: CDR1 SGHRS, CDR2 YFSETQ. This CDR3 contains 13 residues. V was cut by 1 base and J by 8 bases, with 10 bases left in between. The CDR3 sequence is CASSLNEVDEQFF. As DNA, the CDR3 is TGCGCCAGCAGCTTGAATGAGGTGGATGAGCAGTTCTTC. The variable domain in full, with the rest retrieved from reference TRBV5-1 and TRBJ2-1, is KAGVTQTPRYLIKTRGQQVTLSCSPISGHRSVSWYQQTPGQGLQFLFEYFSETQRNKGNFPGRFSGRQFSNSRSEMNVSTLELGDSALYLCASSLNEVDEQFFGPGTRLTVL.

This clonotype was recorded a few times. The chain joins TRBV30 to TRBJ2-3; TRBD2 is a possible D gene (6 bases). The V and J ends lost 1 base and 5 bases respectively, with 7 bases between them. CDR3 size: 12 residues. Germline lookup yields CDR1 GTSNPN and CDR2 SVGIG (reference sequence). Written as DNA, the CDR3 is TGTGCCTGGAGTGACGGGAGAGATACGCAGTATTTT. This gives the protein CAWSDGRDTQYF.

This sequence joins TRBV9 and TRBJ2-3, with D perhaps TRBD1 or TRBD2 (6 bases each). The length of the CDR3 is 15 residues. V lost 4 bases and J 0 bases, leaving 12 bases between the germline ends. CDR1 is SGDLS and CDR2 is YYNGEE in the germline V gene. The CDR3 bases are TGTGCCAGCAGCCCCGGGGGCCTGAGCACAGATACGCAGTATTTT. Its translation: CASSPGGLSTDTQYF.

CDR3 sequence reads: CASSYNRGSYNEQFF. DNA for the CDR3: TGTGCCAGCAGTTACAACAGGGGGTCCTACAATGAGCAGTTCTTC. The genes are TRBV6-5 and TRBJ2-1; 8 nucleotides line up with TRBD1. Germline assignment: CDR1 MNHEY and CDR2 SVGAGI. The CDR3 contains 15 residues. V gave up 2 bases and J gave up 1 base; unmatched junction bases: 1.

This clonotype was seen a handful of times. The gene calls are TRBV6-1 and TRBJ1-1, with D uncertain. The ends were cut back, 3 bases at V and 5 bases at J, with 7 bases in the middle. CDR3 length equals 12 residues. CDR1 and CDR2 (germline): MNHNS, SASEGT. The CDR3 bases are TGTGCCAGCAGTGAGCATGGGACTGAAGCTTTCTTT. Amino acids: CASSEHGTEAFF.

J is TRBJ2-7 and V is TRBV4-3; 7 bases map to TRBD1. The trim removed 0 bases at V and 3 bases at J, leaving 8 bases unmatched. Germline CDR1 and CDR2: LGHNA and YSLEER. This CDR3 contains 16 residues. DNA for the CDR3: TGCGCCAGCAGCCAAGATAGGTATGGGACAGTCTACGAGCAGTACTTC. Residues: CASSQDRYGTVYEQYF.

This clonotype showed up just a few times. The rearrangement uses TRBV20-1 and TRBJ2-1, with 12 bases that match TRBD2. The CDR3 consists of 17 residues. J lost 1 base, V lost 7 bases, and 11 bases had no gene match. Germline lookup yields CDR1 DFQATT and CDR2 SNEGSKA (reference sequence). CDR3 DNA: TGCAGTGTTACGGGACTAGCGGGTGGAAGGTCCTACAATGAGCAGTTCTTC. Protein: CSVTGLAGGRSYNEQFF.

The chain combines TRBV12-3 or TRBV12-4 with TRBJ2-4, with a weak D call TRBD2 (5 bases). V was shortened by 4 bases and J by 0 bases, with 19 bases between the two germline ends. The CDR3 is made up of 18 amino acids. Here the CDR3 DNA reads TGTGCCAGCAGTTCCTTTGGGAGAGGACTTCTAGCCAAAAACATTCAGTACTTC. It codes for CASSSFGRGLLAKNIQYF.

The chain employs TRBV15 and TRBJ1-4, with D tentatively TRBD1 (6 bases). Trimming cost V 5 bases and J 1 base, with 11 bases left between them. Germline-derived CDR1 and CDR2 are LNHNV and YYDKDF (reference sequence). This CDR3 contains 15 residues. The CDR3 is CATSGNRVTNEKLFF. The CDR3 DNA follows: TGTGCCACCAGCGGCAACAGGGTAACTAATGAAAAACTGTTTTTT.

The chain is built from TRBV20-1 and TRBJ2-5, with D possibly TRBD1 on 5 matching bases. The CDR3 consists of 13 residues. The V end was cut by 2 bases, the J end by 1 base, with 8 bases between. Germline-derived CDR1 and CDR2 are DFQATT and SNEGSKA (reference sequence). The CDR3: CSARQTVQETQYF. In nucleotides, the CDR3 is TGCAGTGCTAGACAGACAGTCCAAGAGACCCAGTACTTC.

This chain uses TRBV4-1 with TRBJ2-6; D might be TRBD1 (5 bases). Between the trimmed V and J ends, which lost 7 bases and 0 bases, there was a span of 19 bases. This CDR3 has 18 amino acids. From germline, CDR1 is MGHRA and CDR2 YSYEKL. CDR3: CASTASRQSSSGANVLTF. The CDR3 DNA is TGCGCCAGCACAGCCAGTCGACAGTCTAGCTCTGGGGCCAACGTCCTGACTTTC.

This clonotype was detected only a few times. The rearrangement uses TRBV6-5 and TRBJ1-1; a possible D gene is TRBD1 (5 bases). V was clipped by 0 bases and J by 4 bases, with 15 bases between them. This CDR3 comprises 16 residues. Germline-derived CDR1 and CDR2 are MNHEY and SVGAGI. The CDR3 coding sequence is TGTGCCAGCAGTTACTCGATGGGCAGGGTGGGCACTGAAGCTTTCTTT. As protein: CASSYSMGRVGTEAFF.